This T cell receptor (beta chain) originates from a study of beta chain features in type 1 diabetes. Reverse transcription of all isolated RNA meant that expressed TCRB transcripts were sequenced. This table comes from immunoSEQ multiplex PCR, and its TCRdb copy is limited to in-frame clones, with some not included. This table holds 200,000 to 250,000 clones, around 65% found once. General study results and limits: All four CD4+ subsets of Type 1 diabetes patients contained TCRB CDR3s that were moderately but significantly shorter. Naive, central memory and Treg TCRB repertoires seemed to resemble each other more closely in patients than they did in healthy donors.

Points on this clone: Its antigen is currently unknown.

V gave up 6 bases and J gave up 4 bases, with 10 bases separating them. Germline-derived CDR1 and CDR2 are ENHRY and SYGVKD. This CDR3 has 12 residues. The rearrangement joins TRBV10-3 to TRBJ2-7; maybe TRBD1 (6 bases). The receptor was derived from a man aged 25-40 years in good health. The specimen sequenced was naive CD4+ T cells from blood. The chain's CDR3 is CAISTQGYEQYF. Here the CDR3 DNA reads TGTGCCATCAGCACACAGGGTTACGAGCAGTACTTC.